This TCR beta chain was observed in a study of T cell responses to AZD1222 COVID-19 vaccine. V was cut by 3 bases and J by 4 bases, with 15 bases left in between. The CDR3 has 15 amino acids. The germline gives CDR1 MDHEN, CDR2 SYDVKM. Produced via immunoSEQ multiplex PCR; TCRdb's table is partial and in-frame only. The sample has nearly 200,000 clones, 93% seen once; the top ten hold less than 1.2%. The rearrangement links TRBV28 to TRBJ1-2, with D perhaps TRBD1 (5 bases). Sequences were derived from peripheral blood, sampled 28 days after the second AZD1222 dose. The receptor was isolated from an adult who received the AZD1222 COVID-19 vaccine. Here the CDR3 reads CASSFQSGRAYGYTF. Written as DNA, the CDR3 is TGTGCCAGCAGTTTTCAGTCGGGCAGGGCCTATGGCTACACCTTC.